Listed below are T cell receptor beta chains from one sample, sequenced in a study of radiotherapy plus CTLA-4 blockade in lung cancer. Clones were read by immunoSEQ multiplex PCR, and TCRdb kept only the in-frame ones, dropping some. The table lists about 51,000 clones, 60% to 80% of them singletons. This specimen was peripheral blood, taken from a patient treated with radiotherapy plus ipilimumab. All receptors come from a human donor with non-small cell lung cancer whose response to radiotherapy plus ipilimumab could not be evaluated. CDR3s include the opening cysteine and the closing phenylalanine or tryptophan. Fields, in order: V gene, J gene, D gene, clone size, CDR3 DNA, CDR3 protein. A D gene is named only where the DNA matches it firmly. The size field is filled for only some rows; it gives once, few, many or a size class.

TRBV28	TRBJ2-3	-	-	TGTGCCAGCAGTTCCGGACCAGGCCGGGGTTCGGATACGCAGTATTTT	CASSSGPGRGSDTQYF
TRBV7-2	TRBJ2-7	TRBD1	-	TGTGCCAGCAGCTCAGGGGGTAGCAGCTCCTACGAGCAGTACTTC	CASSSGGSSSYEQYF
TRBV18	TRBJ1-6	-	-	TGTGCCAGCTCACCAAGGGGTCCACCACCCCTCCACTTT	CASSPRGPPPLHF
TRBV18	TRBJ2-7	-	medium-sized	TGTGCCAGCTCACCATCCGCAGGCAGGTCCTACGAGCAGTACTTC	CASSPSAGRSYEQYF
TRBV6-1	TRBJ1-4	-	-	TGTGCCAGCAGTGAACCTGCAACTAATGAAAAACTGTTTTTT	CASSEPATNEKLFF
TRBV27	TRBJ2-7	-	-	TGTGCCAGTAAACGGGCTAGCCCCCTGTTCGAGCAGTACTTC	CASKRASPLFEQYF
TRBV9	TRBJ2-3	TRBD2	few	TGTGCCAGCAGCGCCGGACTAGCTGCTTTCACAGATACGCAGTATTTT	CASSAGLAAFTDTQYF
TRBV30	TRBJ2-7	TRBD1	-	TGTGCCTGGAACAGGGGGTCCCACGAGCAGTACTTC	CAWNRGSHEQYF
TRBV10-2	TRBJ2-7	TRBD2	-	TGCGCCAGCACCCGACCGGGGGGCTACGAGCAGTACTTC	CASTRPGGYEQYF
TRBV10-1	TRBJ1-5	-	few	TGCGCCAGCGTCGTAGACCCCCGGCGGCGCGGGAGGGGCAATCAGCCCCAGCATTTT	CASVVDPRRRGRGNQPQHF
TRBV19	TRBJ1-2	-	-	TGTGCCAGTAGTCTAAGGGGAGGGGACGACTATGGCTACACCTTC	CASSLRGGDDYGYTF
TRBV6-5	TRBJ1-1	-	-	TGTGCCAGCAGTTACCGCGGCAGGGTCGATGCTTTCTTT	CASSYRGRVDAFF
TRBV7-9	TRBJ2-2	TRBD2	-	TGTGCCAGCAGCAAGCCGTTATCGGGGGGGCCCGGGGAGCTGTTTTTT	CASSKPLSGGPGELFF
TRBV10-3	TRBJ1-1	-	-	TGTGCCATCAGCCCAACCACAGGGATCAACACTGAAGCTTTCTTT	CAISPTTGINTEAFF
TRBV19	TRBJ2-7	-	few	TGTGCCAGTAGTCGAGATGAGGCAGCGGCCTACGAGCAGTACTTC	CASSRDEAAAYEQYF
TRBV29-1	TRBJ2-1	-	-	TGCAGCGTTGAAGTTACTATTCGTCGGGGTAGCTATGAGCAGTTCTTC	CSVEVTIRRGSYEQFF